Listed below are T cell receptor beta chains from one sample, sequenced in a study of T cell responses to AZD1222 COVID-19 vaccine. The table came from immunoSEQ multiplex PCR; TCRdb's copy has only in-frame clones and leaves some out. The sample records under 80,000 clones, about nine tenths being singletons. The input for sequencing was peripheral blood, taken on day 0 of AZD1222 vaccination. The receptors were sampled from an adult in good health. The CDR3 runs from the conserved cysteine through the conserved F or W. A D gene is named only where the DNA matches it firmly. A row's size may be missing; if present it is once, few, many or a size class.

>TRBJ2-7|once|TRBV5-1|-
CASSFGPDGSYEQYF
TGCGCCAGCAGCTTCGGCCCGGACGGATCCTACGAGCAGTACTTC
>TRBJ2-7|-|TRBV4-1|-
CASSQVAGANSYEQYF
TGCGCCAGCAGCCAAGTGGCAGGGGCGAACTCCTACGAGCAGTACTTC
>TRBJ2-1|-|TRBV12-5|TRBD2
CASGLVTSGRAWGEQFF
TGTGCTAGTGGTTTGGTTACTAGCGGGAGGGCCTGGGGTGAGCAGTTCTTC
>TRBJ2-3|-|TRBV28|TRBD1
CASSLTGGNTDTQYF
TGTGCCAGCAGTTTAACAGGGGGAAACACAGATACGCAGTATTTT
>TRBJ1-6|once|TRBV28|-
CASSSGTVRGF
TGTGCCAGCAGTTCAGGAACTGTTCGCGGTTTT
>TRBJ2-7|-|TRBV19|-
CASSRDAAYEQYF
TGTGCCTCGAGCCGGGACGCAGCCTACGAGCAGTACTTC
>TRBJ2-3|-|TRBV27|-
CASSLSGGMSTDTQYF
TGTGCCAGCAGTTTATCAGGGGGGATGAGCACAGATACGCAGTATTTT
>TRBJ1-1|-|TRBV7-7|-
CASEGVTEAFF
TGTGCCAGCGAGGGCGTAACTGAAGCTTTCTTT
>TRBJ2-7|-|TRBV7-2|TRBD1
CASSSGQGLVYEQYF
TGTGCCAGCAGCTCCGGACAGGGACTGGTCTACGAGCAGTACTTC
>TRBJ2-1|-|TRBV7-2|-
CASRVTGYNEQFF
TGTGCCAGCAGGGTGACGGGATACAATGAGCAGTTCTTC
>TRBJ2-1|-|TRBV5-8|-
CASSLRWLNEQFF
TGTGCCAGCAGCTTGCGATGGCTCAATGAGCAGTTCTTC
>TRBJ2-3|-|TRBV12-5|-
CASGFTGTDTQYF
TGTGCTAGTGGTTTCACCGGCACAGATACGCAGTATTTT
>TRBJ1-2|-|TRBV28|-
CASSLGGFGYGYTF
TGTGCCAGCAGTTTGGGCGGTTTTGGCTATGGCTACACCTTC
>TRBJ2-5|-|TRBV5-1|TRBD1
CASSLAVQTGGGTQYF
TGCGCCAGCAGCTTGGCCGTTCAGACAGGGGGTGGCACCCAGTACTTC
>TRBJ2-1|-|TRBV28|-
CASEETGNYNEQFF
TGTGCCAGCGAGGAGACGGGAAATTACAATGAGCAGTTCTTC
>TRBJ2-5|few|TRBV4-1|-
CASSQDKIRDSTFETQYF
TGCGCCAGCAGCCAAGATAAAATCCGGGACTCAACCTTCGAGACCCAGTACTTC
>TRBJ1-1|-|TRBV12-3/TRBV12-4|-
CASSFTPNTEAFF
TGTGCCAGCAGTTTTACACCTAACACTGAAGCTTTCTTT
>TRBJ2-2|few|TRBV6-2/TRBV6-3|-
CASSYLPGPTTGELFF
TGTGCCAGCAGTTACCTCCCAGGGCCTACCACCGGGGAGCTGTTTTTT
>TRBJ1-1|once|TRBV15|TRBD1
CATSGDRGLGTEAFF
TGTGCCACCAGCGGGGACAGGGGGCTGGGCACTGAAGCTTTCTTT
>TRBJ2-1|-|TRBV6-1|-
CASSDRVNNEQFF
TGTGCCAGCAGTGACAGGGTCAACAATGAGCAGTTCTTC
>TRBJ2-7|-|TRBV3-1/TRBV3-2|-
CASSQGHEQYF
TGTGCCAGCAGCCAAGGACACGAGCAGTACTTC
>TRBJ1-6|-|TRBV29-1|TRBD1
CSVRQGSSYNSPLHF
TGCAGCGTTCGACAGGGGAGCTCCTATAATTCACCCCTCCACTTT
>TRBJ2-7|-|TRBV18|-
CASSLLGTAYEQYF
TGTGCCAGCTCACTTCTTGGGACCGCCTACGAGCAGTACTTC
>TRBJ2-5|-|TRBV6-2/TRBV6-3|-
CASSYSGAARVPQYF
TGTGCCAGCAGTTACTCTGGGGCGGCTAGGGTCCCCCAGTACTTC
>TRBJ2-3|-|TRBV3-1/TRBV3-2|TRBD1
CASSLRGSGTDTQYF
TGTGCCAGCAGCCTCAGGGGGTCTGGCACAGATACGCAGTATTTT
>TRBJ2-4|once|TRBV28|-
CATQPRGLAKNIQYF
TGTGCCACCCAGCCCAGGGGCCTAGCCAAAAACATTCAGTACTTC
>TRBJ2-1|-|TRBV7-9|TRBD2
CASIPGLAVKDEQFF
TGTGCCAGCATCCCAGGACTAGCGGTTAAAGATGAGCAGTTCTTC
>TRBJ2-2|-|TRBV7-9|-
CAGSQSGRLTGELFF
TGTGCCGGTAGTCAGTCGGGACGTCTCACCGGGGAGCTGTTTTTT
>TRBJ1-5|-|TRBV6-2/TRBV6-3|-
CASSYRELGPQHF
TGTGCCAGCAGTTACCGAGAATTGGGGCCCCAGCATTTT
>TRBJ2-7|-|TRBV5-1|TRBD1
CASSPDRPSSYEQYF
TGCGCCAGCAGCCCGGACAGGCCCAGCTCCTACGAGCAGTACTTC
>TRBJ2-7|once|TRBV20-1|TRBD1
CSASTGVSPEQYF
TGCAGTGCTAGTACAGGGGTTTCCCCCGAGCAGTACTTC
>TRBJ2-4|-|TRBV20-1|TRBD1
CSASTQGIAKNIQYF
TGCAGTGCTAGTACACAGGGGATAGCCAAAAACATTCAGTACTTC
>TRBJ1-6|-|TRBV6-5|TRBD1
CASSLGTGLKSPLHF
TGTGCCAGCAGTCTAGGGACAGGGCTAAAGTCACCCCTCCACTTT
>TRBJ2-2|once|TRBV27|TRBD2
CASSTGGRSTGELFF
TGTGCCAGCAGTACGGGGGGGAGGAGCACCGGGGAGCTGTTTTTT
>TRBJ2-7|-|TRBV28|-
CASTAGDSYEQYF
TGTGCCAGCACAGCAGGGGACTCCTACGAGCAGTACTTC
>TRBJ2-4|few|TRBV3-1/TRBV3-2|TRBD2
CASSQGASGGVAKNIQYF
TGTGCCAGCAGCCAAGGGGCTAGCGGGGGGGTAGCCAAAAACATTCAGTACTTC
>TRBJ2-2|-|TRBV5-4|-
CASSLGGPDTGELFF
TGTGCCAGCAGCTTGGGAGGGCCGGACACCGGGGAGCTGTTTTTT
>TRBJ2-7|-|TRBV11-1|-
CASSNKQGIEQYF
TGTGCCAGCAGCAATAAACAGGGTATCGAGCAGTACTTC
>TRBJ1-5|-|TRBV27|-
CASSLSGNSNQPQHF
TGTGCCAGCAGTTTATCAGGGAATAGCAATCAGCCCCAGCATTTT
>TRBJ2-2|-|TRBV19|-
CASSYGVRLGSGELFF
TGTGCCAGTAGTTACGGGGTGCGACTAGGCTCCGGGGAGCTGTTTTTT
>TRBJ2-6|-|TRBV5-4|TRBD2
CASSPGGAGANVLTF
TGTGCCAGCAGCCCGGGGGGGGCTGGGGCCAACGTCCTGACTTTC
>TRBJ1-3|-|TRBV19|-
CASTRENSVVSGNTIYF
TGTGCCAGTACTCGGGAAAACAGCGTTGTCTCTGGAAACACCATATATTTT
>TRBJ2-7|-|TRBV28|-
CASSRGGEQYF
TGTGCCAGCAGCAGGGGAGGCGAGCAGTACTTC
>TRBJ1-5|-|TRBV10-3|-
CAISEIAGVSNQPQHF
TGTGCCATCAGTGAGATTGCCGGGGTTAGCAATCAGCCCCAGCATTTT
>TRBJ1-1|-|TRBV4-3|-
CASSQKPGLGRDTEAFF
TGCGCCAGCAGCCAAAAACCGGGACTCGGTCGTGACACTGAAGCTTTCTTT
>TRBJ2-3|-|TRBV4-3|TRBD1
CASSQGQGPDTQYF
TGCGCCAGCAGCCAAGGACAGGGCCCAGATACGCAGTATTTT